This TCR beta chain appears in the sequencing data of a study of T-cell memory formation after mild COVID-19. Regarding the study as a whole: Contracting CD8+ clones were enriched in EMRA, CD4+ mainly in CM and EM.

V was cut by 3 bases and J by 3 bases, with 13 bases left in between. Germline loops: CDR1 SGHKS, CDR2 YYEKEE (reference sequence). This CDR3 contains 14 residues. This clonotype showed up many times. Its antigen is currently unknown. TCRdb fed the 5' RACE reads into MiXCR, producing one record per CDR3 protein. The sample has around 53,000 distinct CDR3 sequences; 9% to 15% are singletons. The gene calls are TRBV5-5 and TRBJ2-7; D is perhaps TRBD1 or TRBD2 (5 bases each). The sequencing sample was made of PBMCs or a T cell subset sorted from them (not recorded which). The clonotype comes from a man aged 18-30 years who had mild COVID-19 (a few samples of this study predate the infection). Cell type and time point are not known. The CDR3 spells CASSSGRIGYEQYF. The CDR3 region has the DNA TGTGCCAGCAGCTCGGGACGGATCGGCTACGAGCAGTACTTC.